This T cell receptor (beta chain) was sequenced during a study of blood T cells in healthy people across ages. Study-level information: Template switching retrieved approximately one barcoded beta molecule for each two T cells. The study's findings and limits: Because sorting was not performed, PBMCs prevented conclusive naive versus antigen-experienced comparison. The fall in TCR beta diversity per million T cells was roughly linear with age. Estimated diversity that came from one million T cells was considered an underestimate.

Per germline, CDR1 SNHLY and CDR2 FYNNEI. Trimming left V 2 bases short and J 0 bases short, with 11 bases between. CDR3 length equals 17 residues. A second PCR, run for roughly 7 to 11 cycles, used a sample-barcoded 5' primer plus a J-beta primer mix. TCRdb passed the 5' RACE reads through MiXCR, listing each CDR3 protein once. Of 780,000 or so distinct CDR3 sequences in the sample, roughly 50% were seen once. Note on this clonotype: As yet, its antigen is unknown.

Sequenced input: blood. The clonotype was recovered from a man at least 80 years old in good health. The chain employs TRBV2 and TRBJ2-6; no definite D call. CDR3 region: CASSETKLPSGANVLTF. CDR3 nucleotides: TGTGCCAGCAGTGAAACAAAATTACCCTCTGGGGCCAACGTCCTGACTTTC.